This is a list of T cell receptor beta chains from one sample in a study of cytomegalovirus exposure and HLA in healthy donors. TCRdb keeps only in-frame clones here, not all; method: immunoSEQ multiplex PCR. This table holds approximately 79,000 clones. The sample taken for sequencing was PBMCs. The receptor source for this set is a boy aged 5-17 years in good health and CMV-seronegative. CDR3s include the opening cysteine and the closing phenylalanine or tryptophan. The D gene is left open where the match is weak.

J gene: TRBJ1-6; D gene: .; CDR3 length: 14; V gene: TRBV6-5; CDR3 protein: CAAGAKSYNSPLHF; CDR3 DNA: TGTGCCGCGGGGGCCAAATCCTATAATTCACCCCTCCACTTT
J gene: TRBJ1-2; D gene: TRBD1; CDR3 length: 16; V gene: TRBV7-9; CDR3 protein: CASSLGRQGVNYGYTF; CDR3 DNA: TGTGCCAGCAGCTTAGGGAGACAGGGGGTTAACTATGGCTACACCTTC
J gene: TRBJ1-5; D gene: TRBD1; CDR3 length: 14; V gene: TRBV6-5; CDR3 protein: CASSRDRGFQPQHF; CDR3 DNA: TGTGCCAGCAGTCGGGACAGGGGTTTTCAGCCCCAGCATTTT
J gene: TRBJ1-1; D gene: .; CDR3 length: 14; V gene: TRBV6-5; CDR3 protein: CASSLQAWDTEAFF; CDR3 DNA: TGTGCCAGCAGTCTGCAGGCGTGGGACACTGAAGCTTTCTTT
J gene: TRBJ1-2; D gene: .; CDR3 length: 14; V gene: TRBV5-1; CDR3 protein: CASSLATVYYGYTF; CDR3 DNA: TGCGCCAGCAGCTTGGCCACAGTTTACTATGGCTACACCTTC
J gene: TRBJ1-1; D gene: .; CDR3 length: 14; V gene: TRBV6-6; CDR3 protein: CASSYVQPNTEAFF; CDR3 DNA: TGTGCCAGCAGTTACGTACAGCCGAACACTGAAGCTTTCTTT
J gene: TRBJ2-7; D gene: TRBD2; CDR3 length: 14; V gene: TRBV6-1; CDR3 protein: CASSSSGGSYEQYF; CDR3 DNA: TGTGCCAGCAGTTCGAGCGGGGGCTCCTACGAGCAGTACTTC
J gene: TRBJ1-2; D gene: TRBD1; CDR3 length: 14; V gene: TRBV7-9; CDR3 protein: CASSHAGGNYGYTF; CDR3 DNA: TGTGCCAGCAGCCATGCAGGGGGCAACTATGGCTACACCTTC
J gene: TRBJ1-2; D gene: .; CDR3 length: 15; V gene: TRBV5-4; CDR3 protein: CASSPRTRAAYGYTF; CDR3 DNA: TGTGCCAGCAGTCCCAGAACCAGGGCGGCCTATGGCTACACCTTC
J gene: TRBJ1-1; D gene: .; CDR3 length: 15; V gene: TRBV7-9; CDR3 protein: CASRTAGTLNTEAFF; CDR3 DNA: TGTGCCAGCAGGACAGCCGGGACATTGAACACTGAAGCTTTCTTT
J gene: TRBJ2-2; D gene: TRBD2; CDR3 length: 16; V gene: TRBV9; CDR3 protein: CASSVGLAGDPGELFF; CDR3 DNA: TGTGCCAGCAGCGTAGGACTAGCGGGAGATCCCGGGGAGCTGTTTTTT
J gene: TRBJ2-5; D gene: .; CDR3 length: 15; V gene: TRBV5-5; CDR3 protein: CASSLGGNLQETQYF; CDR3 DNA: TGTGCCAGCAGCTTGGGCGGGAACCTCCAAGAGACCCAGTACTTC
J gene: TRBJ2-1; D gene: TRBD2; CDR3 length: 21; V gene: TRBV13; CDR3 protein: CASSPPPGTSGSSSSGNEQFF; CDR3 DNA: TGTGCCAGCAGCCCACCCCCGGGGACTAGCGGGAGTAGTTCCTCGGGCAATGAGCAGTTCTTC
J gene: TRBJ1-3; D gene: .; CDR3 length: 13; V gene: TRBV30; CDR3 protein: CAWSSGEGNTIYF; CDR3 DNA: TGTGCCTGGAGTTCAGGGGAGGGAAACACCATATATTTT
J gene: TRBJ1-5; D gene: .; CDR3 length: 14; V gene: TRBV27; CDR3 protein: CASSFLGGNQPQHF; CDR3 DNA: TGTGCCAGCAGTTTCTTAGGGGGCAATCAGCCCCAGCATTTT
J gene: TRBJ2-7; D gene: .; CDR3 length: 12; V gene: TRBV30; CDR3 protein: CAWSAGLYEQYF; CDR3 DNA: TGTGCCTGGAGTGCAGGATTATACGAGCAGTACTTC
J gene: TRBJ1-2; D gene: TRBD1; CDR3 length: 13; V gene: TRBV6-5; CDR3 protein: CASSRTGAAGYTF; CDR3 DNA: TGTGCCAGCAGCCGCACAGGGGCAGCTGGCTACACCTTC
J gene: TRBJ1-4; D gene: .; CDR3 length: 15; V gene: TRBV30; CDR3 protein: CAWDPRPGRNEKLFF; CDR3 DNA: TGTGCCTGGGACCCTAGGCCAGGGAGGAATGAAAAACTGTTTTTT
J gene: TRBJ2-1; D gene: .; CDR3 length: 19; V gene: TRBV18; CDR3 protein: CASSPLLAKGTSSYNEQFF; CDR3 DNA: TGTGCCAGCTCACCACTACTAGCAAAGGGTACGAGCTCCTACAATGAGCAGTTCTTC
J gene: TRBJ1-2; D gene: TRBD1; CDR3 length: 16; V gene: TRBV7-2; CDR3 protein: CASSSFFRDREYGYTF; CDR3 DNA: TGTGCCAGCAGCTCCTTTTTCCGGGACAGGGAATATGGCTACACCTTC
J gene: TRBJ1-2; D gene: .; CDR3 length: 16; V gene: TRBV4-2; CDR3 protein: CASSQDRRGQGGGYTF; CDR3 DNA: TGTGCCAGCAGCCAAGATCGGCGAGGGCAAGGAGGAGGCTACACCTTC
J gene: TRBJ1-1; D gene: .; CDR3 length: 14; V gene: TRBV7-9; CDR3 protein: CASSLEGEGTEAFF; CDR3 DNA: TGTGCCAGCAGCTTAGAGGGGGAGGGCACTGAAGCTTTCTTT
J gene: TRBJ2-7; D gene: TRBD1; CDR3 length: 15; V gene: TRBV14; CDR3 protein: CASSPRDRGPHEQYF; CDR3 DNA: TGTGCCAGCAGCCCGCGGGACAGGGGGCCCCACGAGCAGTACTTC
J gene: TRBJ1-2; D gene: .; CDR3 length: 13; V gene: TRBV9; CDR3 protein: CASSVLRDYGYTF; CDR3 DNA: TGTGCCAGCAGCGTTCTGAGAGACTATGGCTACACCTTC
J gene: TRBJ2-2; D gene: TRBD2; CDR3 length: 17; V gene: TRBV5-1; CDR3 protein: CASSLFSSGANTGELFF; CDR3 DNA: TGCGCCAGCAGCTTGTTTTCTAGCGGGGCGAACACCGGGGAGCTGTTTTTT
J gene: TRBJ2-1; D gene: .; CDR3 length: 14; V gene: TRBV9; CDR3 protein: CASSVTSTYNEQFF; CDR3 DNA: TGTGCCAGCAGCGTAACTAGCACCTACAATGAGCAGTTCTTC
J gene: TRBJ1-2; D gene: .; CDR3 length: 15; V gene: TRBV19; CDR3 protein: CASRRPGEEVYGYTF; CDR3 DNA: TGTGCCAGTCGCCGCCCGGGAGAGGAAGTCTATGGCTACACCTTC
J gene: TRBJ1-1; D gene: TRBD1; CDR3 length: 15; V gene: TRBV6-6; CDR3 protein: CASSYRPGGRTEAFF; CDR3 DNA: TGTGCCAGCAGTTACCGGCCAGGGGGCCGCACTGAAGCTTTCTTT
J gene: TRBJ2-6; D gene: TRBD1; CDR3 length: 18; V gene: TRBV11-2; CDR3 protein: CASRRDRDYWAGANVLTF; CDR3 DNA: TGTGCCAGCAGGCGGGACAGGGATTATTGGGCGGGGGCCAACGTCCTGACTTTC
J gene: TRBJ2-7; D gene: TRBD1; CDR3 length: 14; V gene: TRBV19; CDR3 protein: CASAVRDRGYEQYF; CDR3 DNA: TGTGCCAGTGCCGTCCGGGACAGGGGGTACGAGCAGTACTTC
J gene: TRBJ2-7; D gene: TRBD2; CDR3 length: 14; V gene: TRBV2; CDR3 protein: CASMGLAGTNEQYF; CDR3 DNA: TGTGCCAGCATGGGACTAGCGGGGACCAACGAGCAGTACTTC
J gene: TRBJ1-1; D gene: .; CDR3 length: 13; V gene: TRBV30; CDR3 protein: CAWRETGNTEAFF; CDR3 DNA: TGTGCCTGGAGGGAGACAGGGAACACTGAAGCTTTCTTT
J gene: TRBJ2-5; D gene: .; CDR3 length: 15; V gene: TRBV13; CDR3 protein: CASSLGRRYQETQYF; CDR3 DNA: TGTGCCAGCAGCTTAGGCCGGAGATACCAAGAGACCCAGTACTTC
J gene: TRBJ2-7; D gene: .; CDR3 length: 15; V gene: TRBV6-5; CDR3 protein: CASSRGQITSYEQYF; CDR3 DNA: TGTGCCAGCAGTCGGGGACAAATTACATCCTACGAGCAGTACTTC
J gene: TRBJ1-2; D gene: .; CDR3 length: 13; V gene: TRBV19; CDR3 protein: CATHRTGPYGYTF; CDR3 DNA: TGTGCCACCCATCGTACAGGGCCATATGGCTACACCTTC
J gene: TRBJ2-3; D gene: TRBD1; CDR3 length: 19; V gene: TRBV15; CDR3 protein: CATSPPDATGTGWPDTQYF; CDR3 DNA: TGTGCCACCAGCCCCCCGGACGCAACCGGGACAGGGTGGCCAGATACGCAGTATTTT
J gene: TRBJ1-2; D gene: TRBD1; CDR3 length: 13; V gene: TRBV19; CDR3 protein: CASSIQQGKGYTF; CDR3 DNA: TGTGCCAGTAGTATCCAACAGGGGAAAGGCTACACCTTC